This is a list of T cell receptor beta chains from one sample in a study of CD8 T cells in Susac syndrome. Using its own MiXCR run on the immunoSEQ multiplex PCR reads, TCRdb lists one record per CDR3 protein. The sample gives 200,000 to 250,000 distinct CDR3 sequences, around 95% of which show up once; around 0.08% is in the top ten. Sample: CD4+ T cells from PBMCs. All receptors come from a human donor with multiple sclerosis. CDR3s include the opening cysteine and the closing phenylalanine or tryptophan. Fields, in order: J gene, V gene, clone size, D gene, CDR3 DNA, CDR3 protein. D genes are given only for firm matches. Clone size, where shown, is once, few, many, or a class for clones that have expanded.

>TRBJ2-5|TRBV20-1|.|TRBD2
TGCAGTGGAGGAAGCGGGGGGTTGGAGGAGACCCAGTACTTC
CSGGSGGLEETQYF
>TRBJ2-1|TRBV12-5|.|TRBD2
TGTGCTAGTGGTTTCGGGCGGGGGGGCAATGAGCAGTTCTTC
CASGFGRGGNEQFF
>TRBJ2-1|TRBV10-3|.|.
TGTGCCATCACCCAATCCGACTGGGATGAGCAGTTCTTC
CAITQSDWDEQFF
>TRBJ1-1|TRBV29-1|.|.
TGCAGCGTTGACCCTCAAAGGGGGTACACTGAAGCTTTCTTT
CSVDPQRGYTEAFF
>TRBJ2-1|TRBV12-3/TRBV12-4|.|.
TGTGCCAGCAGTTTCGGCGGGCCAAACAATGAGCAGTTCTTC
CASSFGGPNNEQFF
>TRBJ1-5|TRBV30|.|.
TGTGCCTGGAGTTACAATGGACGGTTTAATCAGCCCCAGCATTTT
CAWSYNGRFNQPQHF
>TRBJ1-4|TRBV12-3/TRBV12-4|.|TRBD1
TGTGCCAGCAGTCCCCAGGGGGCTGCTAATGAAAAACTGTTTTTT
CASSPQGAANEKLFF
>TRBJ1-2|TRBV3-1|.|.
TGTGCCAGCAGCCCCAGCGACAGGAACTATGGCTACACCTTC
CASSPSDRNYGYTF
>TRBJ2-1|TRBV6-5|.|.
TGTGCCAGCAGGGACAGATACAATGAGCAGTTCTTC
CASRDRYNEQFF
>TRBJ1-1|TRBV3-1|.|.
TGTGCCAGCAGCCCCGCTCCGGGTCTGAACACTGAAGCTTTCTTT
CASSPAPGLNTEAFF
>TRBJ1-2|TRBV11-2|.|TRBD1
TGTGCCAGCAGCCCGTCCGGGACAGGGAGATTGCGGGGCTACACCTTC
CASSPSGTGRLRGYTF
>TRBJ2-3|TRBV3-1|.|TRBD2
TGTGCCAGCAGCCAATCTCCTAGCGGGGGATCAGATACGCAGTATTTT
CASSQSPSGGSDTQYF
>TRBJ1-1|TRBV2|.|TRBD1
TGTGCCAGCAATGAAGACAGGGGGACTGAAGCTTTCTTT
CASNEDRGTEAFF
>TRBJ1-5|TRBV28|once|.
TGTGCCAGCAGCCTCCCCCGTGATCTCAATCAGCCCCAGCATTTT
CASSLPRDLNQPQHF
>TRBJ1-2|TRBV12-3/TRBV12-4|.|.
TGTGCCAGCAGTTTTATAAGGCTTGGCTACACCTTC
CASSFIRLGYTF
>TRBJ2-7|TRBV30|.|.
TGTGCCTGGAGTGTAGGCTGGGGGTTAGAGGGCGAGCAGTACTTC
CAWSVGWGLEGEQYF
>TRBJ2-7|TRBV27|.|TRBD1
TGTGCCAGCAGTCCCATTCCCGGGACAGGGTACTACGAGCAGTACTTC
CASSPIPGTGYYEQYF
>TRBJ2-2|TRBV20-1|.|TRBD2
TGCAGTGCTAGGATTAGCGGGGCCCCCGGGGAGCTGTTTTTT
CSARISGAPGELFF
>TRBJ1-5|TRBV15|.|.
TGTGCCACCAGCAGATTCAGGGATAGCAATCAGCCCCAGCATTTT
CATSRFRDSNQPQHF
>TRBJ2-1|TRBV9|.|TRBD2
TGTGCCAGCAGCGCCACTCTAGCGGGGGGGCAGGATGAGCAGTTCTTC
CASSATLAGGQDEQFF
>TRBJ1-4|TRBV2|.|.
TGTGCCAGCACACGTATTCACAATGAAAAACTGTTTTTT
CASTRIHNEKLFF
>TRBJ2-5|TRBV7-2|.|TRBD2
TGTGCCAGCAGCGTCCTAGCGGGGGCCCAAGAGACCCAGTACTTC
CASSVLAGAQETQYF
>TRBJ1-1|TRBV9|.|.
TGTGCCAGCAGCGTTGGCCCCGACAGCAGGAACACTGAAGCTTTCTTT
CASSVGPDSRNTEAFF
>TRBJ2-7|TRBV15|.|.
TGTGCCACCAGGCCCTTTGGGGGGATCTACGAGCAGTACTTC
CATRPFGGIYEQYF
>TRBJ2-5|TRBV14|.|.
TGTGCCAGCAGCCAAGTGGAGACCCAGTACTTC
CASSQVETQYF
>TRBJ1-6|TRBV6-5|.|.
TGTGCCAGCAGTGTAATGAATTCACCCCTCCACTTT
CASSVMNSPLHF
>TRBJ2-5|TRBV12-5|.|TRBD2
TGTGCTAGTGGTTTGGTACTAGCGGGGGGCTTCGCGACCCAGTACTTC
CASGLVLAGGFATQYF
>TRBJ1-2|TRBV30|few|.
TGTGCCTGGAGTGTAGGTCCGGTAGGCTACACCTTC
CAWSVGPVGYTF
>TRBJ2-3|TRBV5-1|.|TRBD2
TGCGCCAGCAGCTTGTTTGCAATCGGGGGGGCTTCTCAGTATTTT
CASSLFAIGGASQYF
>TRBJ1-2|TRBV15|.|TRBD1
TGTGCCACCAGCAGAGACCCGACAGGGCCTAACTATGGCTACACCTTC
CATSRDPTGPNYGYTF
>TRBJ1-5|TRBV18|.|TRBD1
TGTGCCAGCTCCCCATCCGGGACAGGGAGTCAGCCCCAGCATTTT
CASSPSGTGSQPQHF
>TRBJ2-1|TRBV3-1|.|.
TGTGCCAGCAGCCGGGCAGTATTAACAGGGAACTCCTACGATGAGCAGTTCTTC
CASSRAVLTGNSYDEQFF
>TRBJ1-2|TRBV3-1|.|.
TGTGCCAGCAGCCAAGAATCCGTGAACTATGGCTACACCTTC
CASSQESVNYGYTF
>TRBJ2-5|TRBV12-3/TRBV12-4|.|TRBD2
TGTGCCAGCAGTTTTTCGGGGGGGGCCGGGGAGACCCAGTACTTC
CASSFSGGAGETQYF
>TRBJ2-5|TRBV20-1|.|TRBD1
TGCAGTGCTACCCCGGGACAGGGGTACCAAGAGACCCAGTACTTC
CSATPGQGYQETQYF
>TRBJ2-5|TRBV7-9|few|TRBD1
TGTGCCAGCAGCTTAGGGACAGGGGGCCAAGAGACCCAGTACTTC
CASSLGTGGQETQYF
>TRBJ1-4|TRBV20-1|.|.
TGCAGTGCTGGGATCCGTTGGGAAAAACTGTTTTTT
CSAGIRWEKLFF
>TRBJ2-3|TRBV20-1|.|TRBD1
TGCAGTGCTCCTAAAGACAGGGTTAGAGGAGATACGCAGTATTTT
CSAPKDRVRGDTQYF
>TRBJ2-3|TRBV3-1|.|.
TGTGCCAGCAGCCAAAGGGTACGCACAGATACGCAGTATTTT
CASSQRVRTDTQYF
>TRBJ1-2|TRBV30|.|.
TGTGCCTGGAGCGTTGGTCTGCGCTACACCTTC
CAWSVGLRYTF
>TRBJ2-3|TRBV29-1|.|.
TGCAGCGGCAAGGGGAGTCAAGGAGATACGCAGTATTTT
CSGKGSQGDTQYF